Listed below are T cell receptor beta chains from one sample, sequenced in a study of blood T cell repertoires in COVID-19. Assay used: immunoSEQ multiplex PCR; TCRdb lists only in-frame clones, some missing. The sample contains 300,000 or so clones, about 86% of which appear only once. The sequenced sample was PBMCs or T cells enriched from blood (not recorded which). The origin of the receptors is a woman aged 40 to 50 with acute COVID-19. CDR3s include the opening cysteine and the closing phenylalanine or tryptophan. Each record gives: D gene, V gene, J gene, clone size, CDR3 DNA, CDR3 protein. The D gene is left open where the match is weak. The size field is filled for only some rows; it gives once, few, many or a size class.

>TRBD1|TRBV18|TRBJ1-2|-
TGTGCCAGCTCATTCGACAGGGGCGCTTCTGGCTACACCTTC
CASSFDRGASGYTF
>-|TRBV25-1|TRBJ2-3|-
TGTGCCAGCTGTTCGAGCACAGATACGCAGTATTTT
CASCSSTDTQYF
>-|TRBV27|TRBJ2-1|-
TGTGCCAGCAGTTTTATCAGAAACAATGAGCAGTTCTTC
CASSFIRNNEQFF
>TRBD2|TRBV7-6|TRBJ2-1|-
TGTGCCAGCAGCTCGACTAGCGGGAGCTCCTACAATGAGCAGTTCTTC
CASSSTSGSSYNEQFF
>-|TRBV28|TRBJ1-2|-
TGTGCCAGCAGTTACGGGAGTGGCTATGGCTACACCTTC
CASSYGSGYGYTF
>TRBD1|TRBV27|TRBJ1-2|-
TGTGCCAGCAGTTGGGGGGACAGGGAGCGCGATGGCTACACCTTC
CASSWGDRERDGYTF
>-|TRBV9|TRBJ2-5|-
TGTGCCAGCAGCGTAGTGGGGGGAGCCCAAGAGACCCAGTACTTC
CASSVVGGAQETQYF
>-|TRBV18|TRBJ2-5|-
TGTGCCAGCTCACCAACAGGGATGACGGAGACCCAGTACTTC
CASSPTGMTETQYF
>-|TRBV5-1|TRBJ2-4|-
TGCGCCAGCAGCCCCCCGGCGGGGAACGTGGGCATTCAGTACTTC
CASSPPAGNVGIQYF
>TRBD1|TRBV18|TRBJ1-2|-
TGTGCCAGCTCACCGAGGACAGGGGATGACTATGGCTACACCTTC
CASSPRTGDDYGYTF
>TRBD1|TRBV7-6|TRBJ1-1|-
TGTGCCAGCAGCTTAGCGCTAAGGGACAGGGTGTTAGGCACTGAAGCTTTCTTT
CASSLALRDRVLGTEAFF
>TRBD1|TRBV19|TRBJ1-4|-
TGTGCCAGTAGTATCGGACAGGCCTCGGGTGAAAAACTGTTTTTT
CASSIGQASGEKLFF
>TRBD1|TRBV4-1|TRBJ1-1|few
TGCGCCAGCAGCCAAGCTCTTCGACAGGGGAGTGCTGAAGCTTTCTTT
CASSQALRQGSAEAFF
>TRBD1|TRBV2|TRBJ1-2|few
TGTGCCAGCAGCGACAGGGGGGGTTCCTATGGCTACACCTTC
CASSDRGGSYGYTF
>-|TRBV10-1|TRBJ2-5|-
TGCGCCAGCAGTGAGAGGCAGCGGTCCGGAGAGACCCAGTACTTC
CASSERQRSGETQYF
>-|TRBV18|TRBJ1-6|-
TGTGCCAGCTCACCGGGTGCGGAAGCACCCCTCCACTTT
CASSPGAEAPLHF
>TRBD2|TRBV12-3/TRBV12-4|TRBJ2-1|-
TGTGCCAGCAGTTCCCGGGGGGACAATGAGCAGTTCTTC
CASSSRGDNEQFF
>TRBD1|TRBV5-4|TRBJ2-7|-
TGTGCCAGCAGCTTGGGGGGACAGGGCTCCTACGAGCAGTACTTC
CASSLGGQGSYEQYF
>TRBD1|TRBV19|TRBJ1-2|-
TGTGCCAGTAAATTGGGACAGGGTGGCTATGGCTACACCTTC
CASKLGQGGYGYTF
>-|TRBV2|TRBJ1-6|-
TGTGCCAGCAGTGAAAGGCAGGGAAATTCACCCCTCCACTTT
CASSERQGNSPLHF